This entry lists 14 T cell receptor beta chains sequenced from one sample in a study of blood T cell repertoires in COVID-19. Clones were sequenced by immunoSEQ multiplex PCR, and TCRdb holds only the in-frame ones, with some missing. Of some 300,000 clones in the sample, approximately 90% were seen once. Specimen: peripheral blood. Every receptor here comes from a woman aged 30 to 39 who had recovered from COVID-19.

This clone has just one count. The chain employs TRBV15 and TRBJ2-7; D is unresolved. The V gene's germline CDR1 is LNHNV and CDR2 YYDKDF (reference sequence). The CDR3 is made up of 13 amino acids. V was shortened by 4 bases and J by 0 bases, with 7 bases between the two germline ends. In DNA form, the CDR3 reads TGTGCCACCAGCACTGGCAGCTCCTACGAGCAGTACTTC. This gives the protein CATSTGSSYEQYF.

This chain links TRBV10-3 with TRBJ1-4; D is ambiguous. CDR1 ENHRY and CDR2 SYGVKD come from the germline V gene. The CDR3 length is 15 residues. The germline V and J ends were trimmed by 0 bases and 6 bases, with 11 bases remaining between them. CDR3 nucleotide sequence: TGTGCCATCAGTGAGTCGAAGGCGGCAGATGAAAAACTGTTTTTT. Protein product: CAISESKAADEKLFF.

The CDR3 DNA reads TGTGCCAGCAGTTTTTCATCGCGGCTCTACGAGCAGTACTTC. Translated, it gives CASSFSSRLYEQYF. V and J are TRBV27 and TRBJ2-7; D call uncertain. The germline V gene has CDR1 MNHEY and CDR2 SMNVEV (reference sequence). Trimming took 3 bases from V and 3 from J, leaving 12 bases between them. The CDR3 contains 14 residues.

The J gene is TRBJ2-1, the V gene TRBV7-3; 8 nucleotides match TRBD2. The CDR3 is 15 amino acids. The germline V gene encodes CDR1 SGHTA and CDR2 FQGTGA. Trimming removed 2 bases from V and 4 bases from J; junction bases left unmatched: 4. CDR3 DNA sequence: TGTGCCAGCAGCTTATCATCTAGCGGGTACAATGAGCAGTTCTTC. This translates into CASSLSSSGYNEQFF.

The chain has TRBV19 and TRBJ2-7; possibly TRBD2 for D (6 bases). Germline V gene lookup returns CDR1 LNHDA and CDR2 SQIVND (reference sequence). V was clipped by 4 bases and J by 7 bases, with 14 bases between them. CDR3 size: 13 residues. The CDR3 sequence: CASSTAGLGEQYF. The CDR3 bases are TGTGCCAGTAGTACGGCGGGACTTGGAGAGCAGTACTTC.

Note on this clone: Other DNA sequences in this specimen translate into the identical CDR3. DNA of the CDR3: TGTGCCAGCAGCTTACGGCAGGCCAATCAGCCCCAGCATTTT. It specifies CASSLRQANQPQHF. The rearrangement uses TRBV7-2 and TRBJ1-5; D unresolved. CDR1 is SGHTA and CDR2 is FQGNSA in the germline V gene. There are 14 residues in the CDR3. Trimming stripped 2 bases from V and 3 bases from J, with 8 bases between.

This rearrangement joins TRBV5-1 to TRBJ2-7; 7 bases align to TRBD1. CDR1 is SGHRS and CDR2 is YFSETQ in the germline V gene. V dropped 0 bases and J dropped 1; count of bases not matched to a gene: 4. The CDR3 is made up of 15 amino acids. CDR3 amino acids: CASSLVEQGSYEQYF. CDR3 DNA sequence: TGCGCCAGCAGCTTGGTGGAACAGGGGTCCTACGAGCAGTACTTC.

The chain joins TRBV7-2 to TRBJ2-7; 7 bases align to TRBD1. Germline V gene data show CDR1 as SGHTA and CDR2 as FQGNSA. The V and J ends lost 5 bases and 3 bases, in that order; junction bases with no gene match: 7. The CDR3 length is 14 residues. CDR3 DNA: TGTGCCAGCAGCCCGGGGACAGAGAACTACGAGCAGTACTTC. This sequence encodes CASSPGTENYEQYF.

The chain links TRBV19 to TRBJ1-2, with 8 bases aligning to TRBD1. The J segment lost 3 bases and the V segment lost 5 bases, leaving 20 bases of the junction unmatched. CDR1 LNHDA and CDR2 SQIVND come from the germline V gene (reference sequence). The CDR3 runs to 19 residues. CDR3 nucleotide sequence: TGTGCCAGTAGTCCCAAATTTCGGACAGGGCGCAACTATGACTATGGCTACACCTTC. Translating it yields CASSPKFRTGRNYDYGYTF.

The chain is built from TRBV4-3 and TRBJ2-2; D is perhaps TRBD2 (6 bases). This CDR3 is built from 14 residues. The germline V gene encodes CDR1 LGHNA and CDR2 YSLEER. V was pared by 4 bases and J by 1 base, with 7 bases between. This chain's CDR3 is CASSLAENTGELFF. The CDR3 bases are TGCGCCAGCAGCCTAGCGGAGAACACCGGGGAGCTGTTTTTT.

The CDR3 nucleotides are TGCAGCGTTGAATTATCGGACAGATACTATGGCTACACCTTC. Translated: CSVELSDRYYGYTF. V is TRBV29-1 and J is TRBJ1-2; D possibly corresponds to TRBD1 (6 bases). Trimming took 2 bases from V and 3 from J, leaving 13 bases between them. CDR1 is SQVTM and CDR2 is ANQGSEA in the germline V gene. This CDR3 has 14 residues.

The chain joins TRBV24-1 to TRBJ2-1, with TRBD2 matching 12 bases. V was clipped by 3 bases and J by 6 bases; unmatched bases: 5. The germline gives CDR1 KGHDR, CDR2 SFDVKD. The CDR3 is made up of 16 amino acids. The CDR3 loop is CATSDQLAGGLNEQFF. The CDR3 nucleotides read TGTGCCACCAGTGATCAACTAGCGGGGGGCCTCAATGAGCAGTTCTTC.

This clone was seen a single time. The chain carries TRBV19 and TRBJ1-1, with D perhaps matching TRBD1 (6 bases). V was trimmed by 4 bases and J by 3 bases, leaving 12 bases between them. This CDR3 spans 14 amino acids. The germline V gene has CDR1 LNHDA and CDR2 SQIVND (reference sequence). In DNA form, the CDR3 reads TGTGCCAGTAGTACCCTGGCAGGGGACACTGAAGCTTTCTTT. This gives the protein CASSTLAGDTEAFF. Full variable domain (outside the CDR3, taken from reference TRBV19 and TRBJ1-1): DGGITQSPKYLFRKEGQNVTLSCEQNLNHDAMYWYRQDPGQGLRLIYYSQIVNDFQKGDIAEGYSVSREKKESFPLTVTSAQKNPTAFYLCASSTLAGDTEAFFGQGTRLTVV.

This clone was seen only a few times. This sequence joins TRBV5-1 and TRBJ2-1; TRBD1 is a possible D gene (5 bases). Germline-derived CDR1 and CDR2 are SGHRS and YFSETQ. CDR3 length: 15 amino acids. Trimming stripped 1 base from V and 2 bases from J, with 10 bases between. CDR3 residues: CASSLRGATYNEQFF. CDR3 sequence (DNA): TGCGCCAGCAGCTTGAGGGGCGCCACCTACAATGAGCAGTTCTTC.